One sample yielded the 27 T cell receptor beta chains listed below, sequenced in a study of T cell repertoires in cytomegalovirus infection. TCRdb re-called the reads with MiXCR, one entry per CDR3 protein. The sample carries 44,000 or so distinct CDR3 sequences, 20% to 25% recorded once. These receptors have no identified antigens. Sequencing used CD8+ T cells from cultured PBMCs, obtained from culture after CMV antigen stimulation. Source of these receptors: a human donor in good health (CMV status not recorded). Some clones in this sample may be carry-over from other donors' samples.

The V and J genes are TRBV19 and TRBJ2-1, with D tentatively TRBD2 (5 bases). CDR3 length: 15 amino acids. From germline, CDR1 is LNHDA and CDR2 SQIVND (reference sequence). V dropped 3 bases and J dropped 7 bases, with 16 bases sitting between them. The CDR3 spells CASSIASWNRNEQFF. The CDR3 DNA reads TGTGCCAGTAGTATCGCTAGCTGGAACCGGAATGAGCAGTTCTTC.

CDR3 nucleotide sequence: TGTGCCAGCAGCTTAGCGCGAGACAGGGTTGCAACTAATGAAAAACTGTTTTTT. It codes for CASSLARDRVATNEKLFF. The V gene is TRBV7-2, the J gene TRBJ1-4; 7 bases line up with TRBD1. The CDR3 is made up of 18 amino acids. Per the germline V gene, CDR1 is SGHTA and CDR2 is FQGNSA. Unmatched junction bases numbered 7, after V lost 0 bases and J lost 0 bases.

The chain links TRBV7-9 to TRBJ2-7; the D is unclear. Germline V gives CDR1 SEHNR, CDR2 FQNEAQ (reference sequence). V gave up 6 bases and J gave up 0 bases, with 12 bases separating them. The CDR3 is 14 residues long. CDR3 nucleotides: TGTGCCAGCAGTCCCATAGGAGCCTCCTACGAGCAGTACTTC. This sequence encodes CASSPIGASYEQYF.

Here the CDR3 reads CATKVWGDYNEQFF. DNA for the CDR3: TGTGCCACCAAAGTTTGGGGGGACTACAATGAGCAGTTCTTC. The chain couples TRBV28 to TRBJ2-1, with a weak D call TRBD2 (6 bases). The germline V gene has CDR1 MDHEN and CDR2 SYDVKM. Deletions cut 10 bases from V and 3 bases from J, with 16 bases between. This CDR3 comprises 14 residues.

CDR3 nucleotide sequence: TGTGCCATCAGTACTGAAGAGAAAAAAACGTCGGTCTATGGCTACACCTTC. Translating it yields CAISTEEKKTSVYGYTF. The chain joins TRBV10-3 to TRBJ1-2; D gene unclear. This CDR3 is 17 amino acids long. Trimming stripped 5 bases from V and 4 bases from J, with 23 bases between. From germline, CDR1 is ENHRY and CDR2 SYGVKD.

This clonotype was observed many times. The chain combines TRBV27 with TRBJ1-2, with D maybe TRBD1 (5 bases). The CDR3 loop spans 14 amino acids. Germline V gives CDR1 MNHEY, CDR2 SMNVEV (reference sequence). Trimming removed 4 bases at V and 4 bases at J, with 13 bases between. CDR3 DNA sequence: TGTGCCAGCAGTTACTCCCCAGGGAGCTATGGCTACACCTTC. Protein product: CASSYSPGSYGYTF.

The sample holds a few counts of this clonotype. The chain recombines TRBV7-8 with TRBJ2-1; D is uncertain. This CDR3 is 14 amino acids long. V gave up 4 bases and J gave up 0 bases, with 7 bases separating them. The germline CDR1 and CDR2 sequences are SGHVS and FQNEAQ. In DNA, the CDR3 is TGTGCCAGCAGCTCACTTAGCTCCTACAATGAGCAGTTCTTC. This encodes CASSSLSSYNEQFF.

The rearrangement links TRBV9 to TRBJ2-1, with a weak D call TRBD1 (5 bases). V lost 0 bases and J lost 0, with 13 bases in between. The CDR3 covers 17 residues. Germline values: CDR1 SGDLS, CDR2 YYNGEE. The CDR3 coding sequence is TGTGCCAGCAGCGTAGCGAAGGGGCCCAGCTCCTACAATGAGCAGTTCTTC. Its translation: CASSVAKGPSSYNEQFF.

There are many counts of this clonotype. This chain joins TRBV11-2 and TRBJ2-1; TRBD2 aligns across 7 bases. Germline V gene data show CDR1 as SGHAT and CDR2 as FQNNGV. CDR3 length equals 15 residues. The V segment lost 1 base and the J segment 5 bases; nucleotides outside the gene matches: 5. The DNA of the CDR3 is TGTGCCAGCAGCTTAGGGCGGGAGCGACACAATGAGCAGTTCTTC. Translation gives CASSLGRERHNEQFF.

This clonotype was recorded many times. The J gene is TRBJ2-4, the V gene TRBV19; tentative D call: TRBD1 (5 bases). CDR1 is LNHDA and CDR2 is SQIVND in the germline V gene (reference sequence). V gave up 6 bases and J gave up 9 bases, with 12 bases separating them. CDR3 length equals 12 residues. The CDR3 sequence: CASRQGFGIQYF. In DNA, the CDR3 is TGTGCCAGTAGGCAGGGCTTTGGCATTCAGTACTTC.

The V gene is TRBV25-1, the J gene TRBJ2-5; possibly TRBD2 for D (6 bases). The ends were cut back, 2 bases at V and 0 bases at J, with 13 bases in the middle. Germline assignment: CDR1 MGHDK and CDR2 SYGVNS. CDR3 length equals 16 residues. CDR3 in amino acids: CASSEPGGEYQETQYF. CDR3 coding DNA: TGTGCCAGCAGTGAACCCGGCGGGGAGTACCAAGAGACCCAGTACTTC. The entire variable domain, with the rest obtained from reference TRBV25-1 and TRBJ2-5, is as follows: EADIYQTPRYLVIGTGKKITLECSQTMGHDKMYWYQQDPGMELHLIHYSYGVNSTEKGDLSSESTVSRIRTEHFPLTLESARPSHTSQYLCASSEPGGEYQETQYFGPGTRLLVL.

About this clonotype: The CDR3 end shows no conserved phenylalanine or tryptophan, and so a read error is likely. The chain links TRBV6-1 to TRBJ1-5; D perhaps matches TRBD1 (5 bases). The CDR3 covers 16 residues. The germline V gene has CDR1 MNHNS and CDR2 SASEGT. Trimming left V 4 bases short and J 5 bases short, with 18 bases between. CDR3 sequence: CASSARKRDLDQPQHL. CDR3 coding DNA: TGTGCCAGCAGTGCGCGAAAAAGGGACCTGGATCAGCCCCAGCATTTA.

This clonotype was seen ten or more times. The rearrangement links TRBV7-8 to TRBJ2-7; TRBD2 matches at 8 bases. The V gene end was trimmed by 2 bases and the J gene end by 10 bases; junction bases not matched to a gene: 4. The CDR3 consists of 12 residues. Germline CDR1 SGHVS, CDR2 FQNEAQ. DNA for the CDR3: TGTGCCAGCAGCTTAAATCGGGAGGGCCAGTACTTC. It specifies CASSLNREGQYF. Filled out from reference TRBV7-8 and TRBJ2-7, the complete variable domain reads GAGVSQSPRYKVAKRGQDVALRCDPISGHVSLFWYQQALGQGPEFLTYFQNEAQLDKSGLPSDRFFAERPEGSVSTLKIQRTQQEDSAVYLCASSLNREGQYFGPGTRLTVT.

The table lists this clonotype with a few counts. The V call is TRBV7-8, the J call TRBJ1-1; unclear D gene. Germline CDR1 and CDR2: SGHVS and FQNEAQ. Trimming removed 5 bases from V and 1 base from J, with 8 bases in between. The CDR3 spans 13 residues. The CDR3 is CASSARGNTEAFF. Here the CDR3 DNA reads TGTGCCAGCAGCGCGCGGGGGAACACTGAAGCTTTCTTT. Full variable domain (missing parts from reference TRBV7-8 and TRBJ1-1): GAGVSQSPRYKVAKRGQDVALRCDPISGHVSLFWYQQALGQGPEFLTYFQNEAQLDKSGLPSDRFFAERPEGSVSTLKIQRTQQEDSAVYLCASSARGNTEAFFGQGTRLTVV.

This chain joins TRBV7-6 and TRBJ2-3; TRBD2 might be the D (6 bases). In germline, CDR1 is SGHVS, CDR2 FNYEAQ. Trimming pared 4 bases from V and 1 base from J, leaving 15 bases between. The CDR3 consists of 16 residues. Here the CDR3 reads CASSYTAGSRTDTQYF. CDR3 coding DNA: TGTGCCAGCAGCTATACCGCGGGATCGCGCACAGATACGCAGTATTTT. The entire variable domain, with the rest obtained from reference TRBV7-6 and TRBJ2-3, is as follows: GAGVSQSPRYKVTKRGQDVALRCDPISGHVSLYWYRQALGQGPEFLTYFNYEAQQDKSGLPNDRFSAERPEGSISTLTIQRTEQRDSAMYRCASSYTAGSRTDTQYFGPGTRLTVL.

The V gene is TRBV6-5, the J gene TRBJ1-1; TRBD1 aligns across 8 bases. This CDR3 has 13 residues. J was trimmed by 1 base and V by 8 bases; bases with no gene match: 3. Germline values: CDR1 MNHEY, CDR2 SVGAGI. The CDR3 here is CASLGQGNTEAFF. For the CDR3, the DNA is TGTGCCAGCCTTGGACAGGGGAACACTGAAGCTTTCTTT.

This clonotype was counted many times. DNA of the CDR3: TGTGCCAGCAGCGAGGGCGGGAGGCTGGGGGCCCTCCACTTT. Protein sequence: CASSEGGRLGALHF. V and J are TRBV7-9 and TRBJ1-6, with a tentative D call TRBD1 (5 bases). With 5 bases removed from V and 14 bases from J, the gap between germline ends came to 19 bases. The CDR3 runs to 14 residues. The germline CDR1 and CDR2 sequences are SEHNR and FQNEAQ (reference sequence).

This clonotype was observed a few times. The V gene is TRBV7-3, the J gene TRBJ2-7, with D possibly being TRBD1 or TRBD2 (5 bases each). The CDR3 is made up of 14 amino acids. The germline V gene has CDR1 SGHTA and CDR2 FQGTGA. V was shortened by 4 bases and J by 3 bases, with 13 bases between the two germline ends. Here the CDR3 reads CASSYSGTNYEQYF. The CDR3 DNA sequence: TGTGCCAGCAGCTATTCCGGGACCAACTACGAGCAGTACTTC.

The rearrangement links TRBV11-2 to TRBJ1-1, with D perhaps matching TRBD1 (5 bases). There are 14 residues in the CDR3. V dropped 5 bases and J dropped 4 bases, with 14 bases sitting between them. Looked up from germline, CDR1 is SGHAT and CDR2 is FQNNGV. The CDR3 here is CASSRQGLGTEAFF. CDR3 DNA sequence: TGTGCCAGCAGCCGTCAGGGCCTGGGCACTGAAGCTTTCTTT.

This clonotype was seen more than once but under ten times. The rearrangement joins TRBV7-2 to TRBJ2-7; D gene unclear. The CDR3 has 14 amino acids. Germline CDR1 SGHTA, CDR2 FQGNSA. V lost 2 bases to trimming and J lost 0 bases, with 8 bases between them. CDR3 sequence reads: CASSLHKSSYEQYF. CDR3 sequence (DNA): TGTGCCAGCAGCTTACACAAGAGCTCCTACGAGCAGTACTTC.

The chain recombines TRBV7-6 with TRBJ2-7; 7 nucleotides line up with TRBD2. The ends lost 1 base at V and 5 bases at J; junction bases unmatched: 5. The CDR3 runs 14 residues. Germline CDR1 and CDR2: SGHVS and FNYEAQ. The CDR3 DNA reads as TGTGCCAGCAGCTTAGGGTCTAGCGGAGACGAGCAGTACTTC. Protein: CASSLGSSGDEQYF.

This clonotype was picked up a small number of times. V is TRBV4-3 and J is TRBJ2-2; D possibly matches TRBD1 or TRBD2 (5 bases each). V dropped 0 bases and J dropped 4 bases, with 9 bases sitting between them. Germline values: CDR1 LGHNA, CDR2 YSLEER. The CDR3 is made up of 15 amino acids. The CDR3 here is CASSQDEGPTGELFF. The CDR3 DNA follows: TGCGCCAGCAGCCAAGACGAGGGGCCCACCGGGGAGCTGTTTTTT.

The rearrangement uses TRBV12-5 and TRBJ1-2; the match to TRBD1 covers 10 bases. V shed 2 bases and J 2 bases; nucleotides not matched to a gene: 14. The CDR3 length is 19 residues. Germline V gene data show CDR1 as LGHNT and CDR2 as FRNRAP. CDR3 sequence reads: CASGLSYEGQGLRNYGYTF. CDR3 in DNA: TGTGCTAGTGGTTTGTCCTACGAGGGACAGGGGCTGAGAAACTATGGCTACACCTTC.

The chain carries TRBV27 and TRBJ1-2; TRBD1 agrees at 8 bases. Germline loops: CDR1 MNHEY, CDR2 SMNVEV (reference sequence). Trimming at V came to 2 bases and at J to 4 bases, leaving 6 bases not matched to a gene. This CDR3 has 15 amino acids. Here the CDR3 reads CASSLNSGGSYGYTF. CDR3 in DNA: TGTGCCAGCAGTTTAAATTCAGGGGGCAGCTATGGCTACACCTTC.

This chain uses TRBV6-2 or TRBV6-3 with TRBJ2-3; weak D call: TRBD2 (6 bases). CDR1 is MNHEY, CDR2 SVGEGT, per germline. Trimming stripped 4 bases from V and 8 bases from J, with 13 bases between. The CDR3 has 13 amino acids. CDR3: CASSSPRLVTQYF. For the CDR3, the DNA is TGTGCCAGCAGTTCGCCCCGACTAGTTACGCAGTATTTT.

The rearrangement uses TRBV11-2 and TRBJ2-5; 8 bases align to TRBD2. The CDR3 is 16 amino acids. Germline V gene sequence: CDR1 SGHAT, CDR2 FQNNGV. V lost 3 bases to trimming and J lost 0 bases; unmatched junction nucleotides: 6. CDR3 bases: TGTGCCAGCAGCTTTGATGGGACTAGGTACCAAGAGACCCAGTACTTC. As protein: CASSFDGTRYQETQYF.

The chain is built from TRBV4-1 and TRBJ1-1, with 7 bases aligning to TRBD1. Germline V gene data show CDR1 as MGHRA and CDR2 as YSYEKL. The CDR3 sequence is 14 residues long. After removal of 0 bases from V and 7 bases from J, the junction contained 5 bases not matched to a gene. CDR3 coding DNA: TGCGCCAGCAGCCAAGAGGCAGGGGGTCGTGAAGCTTTCTTT. Its translation: CASSQEAGGREAFF.